The T cell receptor (beta chain) described here comes from a study of T cells after yellow fever vaccination. Study-wide context: SMART-Seq v4 Ultra Low Input prepared the low-cell-number fractions.

The CDR3 is 15 residues long. Germline V gives CDR1 SGHRS, CDR2 YFSETQ. J was trimmed by 3 bases and V by 7 bases; bases with no gene match: 12. In the case of this clonotype: The antigen remains unidentified.

TCRdb called the 5' RACE reads again in MiXCR, with one record for every CDR3 protein. The table lists hundreds of thousands of distinct CDR3 sequences, roughly a sixth of them singletons. Regarding the study as a whole: Most primary-vaccination clones reappeared after the booster (just under 98% CD4, 88% CD8).

The genes are TRBV5-1 and TRBJ1-1; 7 bases are shared with TRBD1. The sample consisted of PBMCs, taken before the yellow fever booster vaccination. This receptor was identified in a young man who received the YFV17D yellow fever vaccine. The CDR3 bases are TGCGCCAGCGCCGATTACAGGGGATCGGACACTGAAGCTTTCTTT. Translating gives CASADYRGSDTEAFF.